Detailed here is one T cell receptor beta chain. This specimen comes from a study of control samples from healthy donors and cancer patients. J gave up 1 base and V 1 base, and 1 base lay outside the gene matches. Germline V gene data show CDR1 as LNHNV and CDR2 as YYDKDF (reference sequence). The CDR3 covers 15 residues. Generated by immunoSEQ multiplex PCR, the TCRdb table keeps only in-frame clones and is missing some. The table includes 100,000 to 150,000 clones, about 95% detected once. This chain links TRBV15 with TRBJ1-1, with TRBD1 identical over 9 bases. This TCR came from a man aged 25 to 45 in good health. The sample was blood. CDR3 amino acids: CATSRGGQGNTEAFF. CDR3 DNA: TGTGCCACCAGCAGAGGGGGACAGGGGAACACTGAAGCTTTCTTT.